This entry is about one T cell receptor beta chain. The sample originates from a study of cytomegalovirus exposure and HLA in healthy donors. This CDR3 spans 15 amino acids. Germline assignment: CDR1 SGHDN and CDR2 FVKESK. V was pared by 2 bases and J by 4 bases, with 13 bases between. Primers: 60 Vbeta forward and 13 Jbeta reverse. Some clones are missing from TCRdb's copy, which holds only in-frame ones; the method was immunoSEQ multiplex PCR. This sample carries around 150,000 clones, around 84% of them seen once, and the ten largest clones take about 2.5%. The source of this sequence is a boy aged 2 to 10 in good health and CMV-seronegative. The sample consisted of PBMCs. This sequence joins TRBV14 and TRBJ2-3; tentatively, D is TRBD1 (6 bases). Written as DNA, the CDR3 is TGTGCCAGCAGCCAATCAGGGGTGGTCGCAGATACGCAGTATTTT. Amino acid sequence: CASSQSGVVADTQYF.